The following is a T cell receptor (beta chain) sequence with its context. Antigen: not known. The germline V and J ends were trimmed by 11 bases and 4 bases, with 15 bases remaining between them. There are 13 residues in the CDR3. Germline V gene sequence: CDR1 LNHDA, CDR2 SQIVND (reference sequence). These data are taken from a study of a mutant IDH1 vaccine in newly diagnosed glioma. At the level of the study: The patients were given eight vaccinations, one each in weeks 1, 3, 5, 7, 11, 15, 19 and 23. Among treated patients, 62.5% were male and around 40% female, and mean age was approximately 40 years.

Sequencing was performed with immunoSEQ multiplex PCR; in TCRdb, only in-frame clones are kept and a portion is missing. The sample lists 100,000 to 150,000 clones; around 80% were seen once. Stated time point: week 11, during vaccination. Doses comprised 300 ug of mutant IDH1 20-mer peptide each, plus topical imiquimod. The donor cohort comprised cases of new WHO grade 3 or 4 IDH1-mutant, ATRX-lost astrocytoma. The chain uses TRBV19 and TRBJ2-1, with a tentative D call TRBD2 (6 bases). The sequence derives from a man in his forties with glioma. Sample: PBMCs, taken from a glioma patient whose treatment included an IDH1 peptide vaccine. This CDR3 is CAGVEGTYNEQFF. The CDR3, as DNA: TGTGCCGGCGTAGAAGGGACTTACAATGAGCAGTTCTTC.